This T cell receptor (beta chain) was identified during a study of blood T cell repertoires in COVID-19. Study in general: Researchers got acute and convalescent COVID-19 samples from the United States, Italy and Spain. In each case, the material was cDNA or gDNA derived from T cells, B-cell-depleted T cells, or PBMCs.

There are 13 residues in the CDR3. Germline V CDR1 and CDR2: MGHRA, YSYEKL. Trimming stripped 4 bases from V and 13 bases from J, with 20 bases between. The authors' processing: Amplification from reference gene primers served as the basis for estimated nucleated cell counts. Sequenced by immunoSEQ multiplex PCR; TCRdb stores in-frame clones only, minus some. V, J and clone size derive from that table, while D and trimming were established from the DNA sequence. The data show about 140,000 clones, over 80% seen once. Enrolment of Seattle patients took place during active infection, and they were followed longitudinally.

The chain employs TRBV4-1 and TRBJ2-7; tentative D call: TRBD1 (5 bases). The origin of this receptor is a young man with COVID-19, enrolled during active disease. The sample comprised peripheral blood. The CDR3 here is CASSLGEGVPAYF. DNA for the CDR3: TGCGCCAGCAGCCTCGGCGAAGGGGTCCCCGCCTACTTC.